The following is a T cell receptor beta chain sequence with its context. This specimen comes from a study of T-cell memory formation after mild COVID-19. Germline V lookup: CDR1 SGHRS, CDR2 YFSETQ. The CDR3 sequence is 15 residues long. The ends lost 3 bases at V and 3 bases at J; junction bases unmatched: 6. MiXCR was run by TCRdb on the 5' RACE reads, yielding one entry per CDR3 protein. The data show about 210,000 distinct CDR3 sequences, around 27% seen once. This clonotype was sampled from an adult woman who had mild COVID-19 (a few samples of this study predate the infection). Cell type and time point are not known. The sequencing sample was made of PBMCs or a T cell subset sorted from them (not recorded which). This chain connects TRBV5-1 to TRBJ2-3; 8 nucleotides match TRBD1. The CDR3 loop is CASSSGGARTDTQYF. The CDR3 DNA reads as TGCGCCAGCAGCTCAGGGGGCGCGAGAACAGATACGCAGTATTTT.